This T cell receptor (beta chain) was recovered during a study of T cells in localized non-small cell lung cancer. Broader study findings: Adjacent uninvolved lung tissue had the highest T cell clonality, exceeding tumor.

Using immunoSEQ multiplex PCR, the repertoire was profiled, and TCRdb retains in-frame clones only, with some absent. Counted here are 50,000 to 65,000 clones, 75% to 85% occurring once; the ten biggest clones make up under 5%. To note about this clone: Its antigen is not known.

CDR1 is GTSNPN and CDR2 is SVGIG in the germline V gene (reference sequence). Trimming took 1 base from V and 4 from J, leaving 7 bases between them. This CDR3 is 12 amino acids long. Specimen: PBMCs, collected before any cancer treatment. V is TRBV30 and J is TRBJ2-5, with a weak D call TRBD2 (6 bases). This sequence was found in a man aged 35-75 years with stage II lung adenocarcinoma. CDR3 nucleotide sequence: TGTGCCTGGAGTGAACTAGCAGAGACCCAGTACTTC. Translating it yields CAWSELAETQYF.